This paragraph reports one TCR beta chain. A junction end diverges from the germline sequence, so it may reflect a read error. The PCR employed 60 Vbeta primers together with 13 Jbeta primers. Only in-frame clones appear in the TCRdb table, and some are missing; sequencing was by immunoSEQ multiplex PCR. The sample lists around 140,000 clones, 70% to 80% occurring once. The entry originates in a study of cytomegalovirus exposure and HLA in healthy donors. CDR1 ENHRY and CDR2 SYGVKD come from the germline V gene. The CDR3 loop spans 14 amino acids. The TCR was taken from a female donor in good health and CMV-seronegative. This chain connects TRBV10-3 to TRBJ2-3; 8 nucleotides align to TRBD1. Input material: PBMCs. The CDR3 DNA is TGTGCCGTCAGTTTACAGGGGGGCACAGATACGCAGTATTTT. Protein sequence: CAVSLQGGTDTQYF.